The entry that follows covers one T cell receptor beta chain sequence. No antigen is known for it. The entry originates in a study of shared clonotypes between healthy human individuals. Study results and limitations: In general, naive subsets displayed greater estimated richness than memory subsets did.

CDR3 length: 15 residues. V lost 5 bases to trimming and J lost 8 bases, with 19 bases between them. Germline loops: CDR1 SGHNT, CDR2 YENEEA. Profiled with immunoSEQ multiplex PCR; TCRdb holds only in-frame clones, not every one. Seen here are some 2,500,000 clones, under 95% observed once, and the top ten hold roughly 0.36%. Sequencing input: naive CD4+ T cells from PBMCs. The subset here: CD45RA+ positively selected. This chain uses TRBV11-3 with TRBJ2-1, with D perhaps matching TRBD1 (7 bases). This TCR was recovered from a young man in good health. Some clones in this sample may be carry-over from other donors' samples. CDR3 DNA: TGTGCCAGCAGCGGAGGGACAGTCCAATGGGATGAGCAGTTCTTC. Protein sequence: CASSGGTVQWDEQFF.